This T cell receptor (beta chain) was found in a study of blood T cell repertoires in COVID-19. Study-level background: The origin of the acute and convalescent COVID-19 samples was the United States, Italy and Spain. Sources were T cells, B-cell-depleted T cells, or PBMCs; the material itself was cDNA or gDNA.

In the original processing: Researchers report that nucleated cell counts were estimated from reference gene primer amplification. The data were produced by immunoSEQ multiplex PCR, yet TCRdb's version contains in-frame clones alone and is incomplete. V and J calls plus clone size are reproduced from that table; the DNA served to infer D and trimming. The repertoire has approximately 190,000 clones, 84% of them found once; the top ten carry around an eighth. Trimming left V 2 bases short and J 7 bases short, with 12 bases between. The length of the CDR3 is 14 residues. Germline V lookup: CDR1 GTSNPN, CDR2 SVGIG (reference sequence).

Sequencing was done on a sample of peripheral blood. The J gene is TRBJ1-6, the V gene TRBV30; D gene ambiguous. The sequence came from a man aged 25-45 years with active or convalescent COVID-19. CDR3 sequence (DNA): TGTGCCTGGAGTCGGGTGTTTACGAATTCACCCCTCCACTTT. Translation: CAWSRVFTNSPLHF.